These T cell receptor beta chains were read from a single sample in a study of blood T cell repertoires in COVID-19. Using immunoSEQ multiplex PCR, the repertoire was profiled, and TCRdb retains in-frame clones only, with some absent. Here the sample spans about 170,000 clones, 70% to 90% being singletons. Sequencing input: peripheral blood. These receptors were obtained from a man aged 60-69 years who had recovered from COVID-19. Both conserved end residues are part of each CDR3. The order of the fields is J gene, clone size, D gene, V gene, CDR3 protein, CDR3 DNA. A D gene is named only where the DNA matches it firmly. Clone size is shown for a subset of rows, as once, few, many or a class of expanded clone.

J: TRBJ2-6
size: -
D: TRBD1
V: TRBV5-1
CDR3: CASSHSTGASPTGANVLTF
DNA: TGCGCCAGCAGTCATTCAACAGGGGCCTCCCCTACTGGGGCCAACGTCCTGACTTTC

J: TRBJ2-7
size: -
D: -
V: TRBV6-5
CDR3: CASSTAREQYF
DNA: TGTGCCAGCAGTACCGCCAGGGAGCAGTACTTC

J: TRBJ1-5
size: -
D: TRBD1
V: TRBV5-6
CDR3: CASSLGPTGGQPQHF
DNA: TGTGCCAGCAGCTTAGGACCCACAGGGGGTCAGCCCCAGCATTTT

J: TRBJ2-3
size: -
D: TRBD2
V: TRBV27
CDR3: CASSLGGATDTQYF
DNA: TGTGCCAGCAGTTTGGGAGGGGCCACAGATACGCAGTATTTT

J: TRBJ2-3
size: -
D: -
V: TRBV5-4
CDR3: CASSPPNTPSTDTQYF
DNA: TGTGCCAGCAGCCCCCCGAACACCCCTAGCACAGATACGCAGTATTTT

J: TRBJ1-2
size: -
D: TRBD1
V: TRBV7-9
CDR3: CASSQGTGDGYTF
DNA: TGTGCCAGCAGCCAGGGGACAGGGGATGGCTACACCTTC

J: TRBJ1-2
size: few
D: TRBD1
V: TRBV4-1
CDR3: CASSPTGRDYGYTF
DNA: TGCGCCAGCAGCCCGACAGGGCGGGACTATGGCTACACCTTC

J: TRBJ2-3
size: -
D: -
V: TRBV20-1
CDR3: CSASPAGTDTQYF
DNA: TGCAGTGCTAGTCCCGCAGGCACAGATACGCAGTATTTT

J: TRBJ2-7
size: -
D: TRBD1
V: TRBV5-1
CDR3: CASRVGSGTGRAEQYF
DNA: TGCGCCAGCAGAGTCGGTTCAGGGACAGGGAGGGCCGAGCAGTACTTC

J: TRBJ1-3
size: once
D: TRBD1
V: TRBV25-1
CDR3: CASERQGSFSGNTIYF
DNA: TGTGCCAGCGAACGACAGGGGTCTTTTTCGGGAAACACCATATATTTT

J: TRBJ1-1
size: -
D: -
V: TRBV12-3/TRBV12-4
CDR3: CASSLEGPEAFF
DNA: TGTGCCAGCAGTTTGGAGGGACCTGAAGCTTTCTTT

J: TRBJ1-2
size: -
D: TRBD1
V: TRBV3-1/TRBV3-2
CDR3: CASSQSGTGTNYGYTF
DNA: TGTGCCAGCAGCCAATCTGGGACAGGGACTAACTATGGCTACACCTTC

J: TRBJ2-1
size: -
D: -
V: TRBV29-1
CDR3: CSVEPSDSGLIGRYNEQFF
DNA: TGCAGCGTTGAACCCTCGGACAGTGGCCTTATTGGGCGATACAATGAGCAGTTCTTC

J: TRBJ1-1
size: -
D: -
V: TRBV4-2
CDR3: CASSPIAAGKAFF
DNA: TGTGCCAGCAGTCCCATCGCTGCGGGGAAAGCTTTCTTT

J: TRBJ2-1
size: -
D: TRBD1
V: TRBV5-6
CDR3: CASSVDRGGDNEQFF
DNA: TGTGCCAGCAGCGTTGACAGGGGCGGGGACAATGAGCAGTTCTTC

J: TRBJ2-2
size: -
D: TRBD2
V: TRBV30
CDR3: CAWDGGVNTGELFF
DNA: TGTGCCTGGGACGGGGGGGTGAACACCGGGGAGCTGTTTTTT

J: TRBJ1-2
size: -
D: -
V: TRBV7-9
CDR3: CASSLGGGVRYGYTF
DNA: TGTGCCAGCAGCTTAGGGGGCGGGGTGCGGTATGGCTACACCTTC

J: TRBJ2-7
size: -
D: -
V: TRBV5-4
CDR3: CASSQQALREQYF
DNA: TGTGCCAGCAGTCAACAGGCCCTCCGGGAGCAGTACTTC

J: TRBJ1-2
size: -
D: -
V: TRBV3-1/TRBV3-2
CDR3: CASSQVQGPYGYTF
DNA: TGTGCCAGCAGCCAAGTGCAGGGCCCCTATGGCTACACCTTC

J: TRBJ1-2
size: -
D: TRBD1
V: TRBV5-6
CDR3: CASRPQTGERGYTF
DNA: TGTGCCAGCAGGCCTCAGACAGGGGAACGGGGCTACACCTTC

J: TRBJ1-5
size: -
D: -
V: TRBV27
CDR3: CASRAPGGNQPQHF
DNA: TGTGCCAGCAGGGCCCCCGGGGGCAATCAGCCCCAGCATTTT

J: TRBJ1-4
size: -
D: -
V: TRBV29-1
CDR3: CSGGPTNEKLFF
DNA: TGCAGTGGGGGCCCGACTAATGAAAAACTGTTTTTT

J: TRBJ1-1
size: -
D: -
V: TRBV5-4
CDR3: CASSLGLQNTEAFF
DNA: TGTGCCAGCAGCTTGGGACTGCAGAACACTGAAGCTTTCTTT

J: TRBJ1-4
size: -
D: TRBD1
V: TRBV19
CDR3: CASSFRQGNEKLFF
DNA: TGTGCCAGTAGCTTTAGACAGGGTAATGAAAAACTGTTTTTT

J: TRBJ2-1
size: -
D: TRBD1
V: TRBV5-6
CDR3: CASSLGTGGTLTEQFF
DNA: TGTGCCAGCAGCTTGGGGACAGGGGGGACTCTCACTGAGCAGTTCTTC

J: TRBJ1-1
size: -
D: -
V: TRBV29-1
CDR3: CSVQGNMNTEAFF
DNA: TGCAGCGTTCAGGGCAATATGAACACTGAAGCTTTCTTT

J: TRBJ2-7
size: -
D: -
V: TRBV30
CDR3: CAWSSADEQYF
DNA: TGTGCCTGGAGTTCGGCGGACGAGCAGTACTTC

J: TRBJ2-1
size: -
D: -
V: TRBV9
CDR3: CASSVEMREQFF
DNA: TGTGCCAGCAGCGTAGAAATGCGGGAGCAGTTCTTC

J: TRBJ1-2
size: -
D: -
V: TRBV19
CDR3: CASSISGFYGYTF
DNA: TGTGCCAGTAGTATTTCAGGGTTCTATGGCTACACCTTC

J: TRBJ2-2
size: few
D: -
V: TRBV7-8
CDR3: CASSLRFNTGELFF
DNA: TGTGCCAGCAGCTTACGGTTCAACACCGGGGAGCTGTTTTTT

J: TRBJ2-2
size: -
D: TRBD1
V: TRBV12-3/TRBV12-4
CDR3: CASGTDYTGELFF
DNA: TGTGCCAGCGGGACAGATTATACCGGGGAGCTGTTTTTT

J: TRBJ1-1
size: -
D: TRBD1
V: TRBV18
CDR3: CASSQGQGINTEAFF
DNA: TGTGCCAGCTCACAAGGACAGGGGATAAACACTGAAGCTTTCTTT

J: TRBJ2-7
size: -
D: -
V: TRBV2
CDR3: CASSGREGVQYF
DNA: TGTGCCAGCAGTGGAAGGGAAGGGGTGCAGTACTTC

J: TRBJ2-3
size: -
D: TRBD2
V: TRBV18
CDR3: CASSPRVAGASTDTQYF
DNA: TGTGCCAGCTCACCAAGGGTAGCGGGGGCTTCCACAGATACGCAGTATTTT

J: TRBJ2-3
size: -
D: TRBD1
V: TRBV6-4
CDR3: CASSGTGGGTDTQYF
DNA: TGTGCCAGCTCAGGGACAGGCGGGGGCACAGATACGCAGTATTTT

J: TRBJ1-2
size: -
D: TRBD1
V: TRBV30
CDR3: CAWATGAGGYTF
DNA: TGTGCCTGGGCGACAGGGGCGGGTGGCTACACCTTC

J: TRBJ2-2
size: -
D: -
V: TRBV7-8
CDR3: CASIRSTGELFF
DNA: TGTGCCAGCATCCGGAGCACCGGGGAGCTGTTTTTT

J: TRBJ1-1
size: -
D: -
V: TRBV21-1
CDR3: CASSKKREGNTEAFF
DNA: TGTGCCAGCAGCAAAAAGCGGGAGGGCAACACTGAAGCTTTCTTT

J: TRBJ1-5
size: -
D: -
V: TRBV2
CDR3: CASSDLLNQPQHF
DNA: TGTGCCAGCAGTGACCTACTAAATCAGCCCCAGCATTTT

J: TRBJ2-5
size: -
D: TRBD1
V: TRBV5-4
CDR3: CASKGQGGVETQYF
DNA: TGTGCCAGCAAAGGACAGGGGGGGGTGGAGACCCAGTACTTC

J: TRBJ1-2
size: -
D: TRBD1
V: TRBV19
CDR3: CASSSRFTFSGGYGYTF
DNA: TGTGCCAGTAGTTCCAGGTTTACCTTTTCAGGGGGCTATGGCTACACCTTC

J: TRBJ2-7
size: -
D: -
V: TRBV5-6
CDR3: CASSSWTLQSSYEQYF
DNA: TGTGCCAGCAGCTCATGGACACTACAAAGCTCCTACGAGCAGTACTTC

J: TRBJ1-2
size: once
D: TRBD1
V: TRBV7-2
CDR3: CASSLGGQGALSYTF
DNA: TGTGCCAGCAGCTTAGGGGGGCAGGGGGCTCTGAGCTACACCTTC